This T cell receptor (beta chain) was documented in a study of early T cells in non-severe SARS-CoV-2 infection (dated by TCRdb to the early 2020s). For context, the study as a whole: Because TCR sequencing relied on bulk RNA taken from unsorted whole blood, pairing of alpha and beta chains was not possible. General findings and caveats noted by the study authors: Matching against VDJdb was skewed toward anti-spike CD8 responses, likely underestimated virus-specific expansions, and missed private and CD4 specificities.

Turning to this clonotype: This clone's antigen is unknown. No quality values exist for individual bases; no much larger clone is one base distant.

This was a case-control study nested in a cohort of healthcare workers in London, UK, who had nasopharyngeal swab PCR tests and blood samples taken every week. Healthcare workers were enrolled in the week of the UK lockdown, from 23 to 31 March 2020, and were followed every week for up to 16 weeks. V loses 6 bases of germline sequence and J loses 0 bases, and the interval between the two ends is 11 bases. According to the germline V gene, CDR1 reads SQVTM and CDR2 reads ANQGSEA. The CDR3 holds 13 amino acids from the cysteine to the phenylalanine. The kept DNA is CDR3 alone, 39 bases in frame from the first base. The library came from 5' RACE. The sequencing machine was a NextSeq 500. To correct for sequencing error and PCR bias, the TCR library protocol tagged individual cDNA molecules with unique molecular identifiers. TCR alpha and beta chains were both sequenced, and the abundances of alpha and beta sequences in each sample were closely correlated with each other. For the original study's pipeline: Decombinator V4 was used to annotate TCR sequences for V gene, J gene and CDR3. TCRs were defined as expanded if a significant change between any two time points was detected under a Poisson model with p below 0.0001. TCR abundances were normalised to the total number of TCRs sequenced in each sample and reported as counts per million. TRAV1-2 paired with TRAJ12, TRAJ20 or TRAJ33 defined MAIT TCRs, while TRAV10 paired with TRAJ18 defined iNKT TCRs. VDJdb, accessed 1 November 2021, was searched for CMV, EBV and SARS-CoV-2 annotated TCRs, excluding TCRs annotated for multiple antigens. Through fastp at Q25 and MiXCR, TCRdb rebuilt clones from the public reads, retaining in-frame beta chains. Rows with a matching CDR3 protein are joined into one entry that keeps the most common DNA and genes. TCRdb's processing, not the authors' own work, is the source of the V and J calls. The sample table records 69,000 or so distinct CDR3 sequences; under 9.5% of these occur just once. The ten largest clones represent less than 6.5% of the sample.

This sequence originates from an adult who was a healthcare worker with PCR-confirmed SARS-CoV-2 infection or an uninfected control (not recorded which). The material sequenced was whole blood. Rearrangement joined TRBV29-1 to TRBJ1-1; TRBD1 might be the D gene, on 6 matching bases. CDR3 reads: CSVRQDLNTEAFF. The sequenced DNA: TGCAGCGTGCGACAGGACCTGAACACTGAAGCTTTCTTT.